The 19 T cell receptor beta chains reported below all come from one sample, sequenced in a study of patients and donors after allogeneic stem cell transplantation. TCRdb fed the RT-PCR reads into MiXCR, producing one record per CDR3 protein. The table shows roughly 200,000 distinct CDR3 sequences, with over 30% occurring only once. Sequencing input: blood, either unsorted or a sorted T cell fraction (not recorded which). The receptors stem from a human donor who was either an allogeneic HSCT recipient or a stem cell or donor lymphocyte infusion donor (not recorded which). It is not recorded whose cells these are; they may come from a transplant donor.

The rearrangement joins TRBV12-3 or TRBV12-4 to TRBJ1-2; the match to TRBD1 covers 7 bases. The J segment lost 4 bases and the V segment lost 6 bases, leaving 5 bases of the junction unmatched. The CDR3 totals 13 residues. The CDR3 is CASSPGTVYGYTF. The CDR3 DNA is TGTGCCAGCAGCCCCGGGACAGTCTATGGCTACACCTTC.

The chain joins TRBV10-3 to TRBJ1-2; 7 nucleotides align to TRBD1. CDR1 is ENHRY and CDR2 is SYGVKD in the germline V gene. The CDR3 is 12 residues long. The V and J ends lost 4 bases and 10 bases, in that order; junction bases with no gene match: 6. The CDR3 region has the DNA TGTGCCATCAGTGGGACAGGCCGGGCCTACACCTTC. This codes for CAISGTGRAYTF.

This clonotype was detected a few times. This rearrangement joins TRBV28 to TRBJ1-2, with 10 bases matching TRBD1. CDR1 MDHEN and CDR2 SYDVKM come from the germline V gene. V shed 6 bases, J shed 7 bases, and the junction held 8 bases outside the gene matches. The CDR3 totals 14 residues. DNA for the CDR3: TGTGCCAGCAGGGGGACAGGGGCCCCTTCTGGCTACACCTTC. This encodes CASRGTGAPSGYTF.

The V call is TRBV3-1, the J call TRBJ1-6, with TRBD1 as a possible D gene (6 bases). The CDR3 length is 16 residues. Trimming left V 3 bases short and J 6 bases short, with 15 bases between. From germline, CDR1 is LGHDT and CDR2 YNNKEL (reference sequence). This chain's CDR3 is CASSQEGSRGNSPLHF. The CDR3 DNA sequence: TGTGCCAGCAGCCAGGAAGGGTCCAGGGGTAATTCACCCCTCCACTTT.

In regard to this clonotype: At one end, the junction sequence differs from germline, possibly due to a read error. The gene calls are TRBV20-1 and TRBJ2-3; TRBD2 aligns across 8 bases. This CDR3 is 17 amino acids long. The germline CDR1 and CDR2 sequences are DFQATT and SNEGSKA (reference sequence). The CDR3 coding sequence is TGCAGCGCTAGAGGAGGGAGGGTAGCGGGGTTTTCAGATACGCAGTATTTT. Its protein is CSARGGRVAGFSDTQYF.

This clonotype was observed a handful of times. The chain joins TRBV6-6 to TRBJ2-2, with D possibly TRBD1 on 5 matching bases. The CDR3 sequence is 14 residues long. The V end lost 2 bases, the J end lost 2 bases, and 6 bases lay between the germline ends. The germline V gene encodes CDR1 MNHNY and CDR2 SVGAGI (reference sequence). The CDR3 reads CASSYRGNTGELFF. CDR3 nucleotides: TGTGCCAGCAGTTACAGGGGAAACACCGGGGAGCTGTTTTTT.

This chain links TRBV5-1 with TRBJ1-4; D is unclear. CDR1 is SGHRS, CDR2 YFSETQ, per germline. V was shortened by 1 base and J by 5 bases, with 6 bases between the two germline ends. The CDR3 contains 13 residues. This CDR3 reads CASSLWQNEKLFF. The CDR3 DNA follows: TGCGCCAGCAGCTTGTGGCAGAATGAAAAACTGTTTTTT.

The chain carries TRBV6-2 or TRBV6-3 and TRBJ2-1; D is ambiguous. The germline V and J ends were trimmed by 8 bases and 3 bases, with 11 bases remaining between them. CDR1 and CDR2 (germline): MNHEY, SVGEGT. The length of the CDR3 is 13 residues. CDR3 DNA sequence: TGTGCCAGCGGGGTGAGTAGCTACAATGAGCAGTTCTTC. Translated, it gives CASGVSSYNEQFF.

The CDR3: CSATGGSNQPQHF. In nucleotides, the CDR3 is TGCAGTGCTACGGGCGGTAGCAATCAGCCCCAGCATTTT. The chain joins TRBV20-1 to TRBJ1-5; D unresolved. The CDR3 spans 13 residues. Looked up from germline, CDR1 is DFQATT and CDR2 is SNEGSKA (reference sequence). V was trimmed by 4 bases and J by 0 bases, leaving 7 bases between them.

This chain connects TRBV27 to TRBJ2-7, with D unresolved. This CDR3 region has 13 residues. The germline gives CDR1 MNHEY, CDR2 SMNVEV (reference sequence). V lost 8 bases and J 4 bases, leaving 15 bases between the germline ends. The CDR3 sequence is CASGILDEYEQYF. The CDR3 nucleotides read TGTGCCAGCGGTATACTGGACGAGTACGAGCAGTACTTC.

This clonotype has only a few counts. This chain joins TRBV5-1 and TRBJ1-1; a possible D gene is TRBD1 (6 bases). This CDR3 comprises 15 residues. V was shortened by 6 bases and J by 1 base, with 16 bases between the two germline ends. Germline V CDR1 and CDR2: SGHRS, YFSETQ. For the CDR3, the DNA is TGCGCCAGCACCTACGGGGGGCGCGGGAACACTGAAGCTTTCTTT. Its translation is CASTYGGRGNTEAFF.

As DNA, the CDR3 is TGCGCCAGCAGCCAAGAAGGCGTGTACGGCACTGAAGCTTTCTTT. It encodes CASSQEGVYGTEAFF. This chain connects TRBV4-1 to TRBJ1-1; D is unresolved. Germline CDR1 is MGHRA and CDR2 is YSYEKL. This CDR3 has 15 amino acids. Between the trimmed V and J ends, which lost 0 bases and 4 bases, there was a span of 12 bases.

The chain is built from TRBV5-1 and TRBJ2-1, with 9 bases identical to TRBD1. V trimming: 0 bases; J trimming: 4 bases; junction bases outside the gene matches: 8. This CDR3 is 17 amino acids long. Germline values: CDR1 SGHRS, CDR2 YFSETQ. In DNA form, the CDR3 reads TGCGCCAGCAGCTTGGCCCCGCCGGGACAGGGATACAATGAGCAGTTCTTC. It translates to CASSLAPPGQGYNEQFF.

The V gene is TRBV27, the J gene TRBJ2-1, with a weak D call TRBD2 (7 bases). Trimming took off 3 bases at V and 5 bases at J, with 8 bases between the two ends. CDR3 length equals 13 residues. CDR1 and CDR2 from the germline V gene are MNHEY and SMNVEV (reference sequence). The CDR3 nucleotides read TGTGCCAGCAGTTTCGGGGGGCACAATGAGCAGTTCTTC. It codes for CASSFGGHNEQFF.

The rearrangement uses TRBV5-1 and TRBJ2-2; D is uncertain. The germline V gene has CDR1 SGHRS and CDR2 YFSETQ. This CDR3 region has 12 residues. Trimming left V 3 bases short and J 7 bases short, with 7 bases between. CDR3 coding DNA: TGCGCCAGCAGCTCGCAAGGCGGGGAGCTGTTTTTT. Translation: CASSSQGGELFF.

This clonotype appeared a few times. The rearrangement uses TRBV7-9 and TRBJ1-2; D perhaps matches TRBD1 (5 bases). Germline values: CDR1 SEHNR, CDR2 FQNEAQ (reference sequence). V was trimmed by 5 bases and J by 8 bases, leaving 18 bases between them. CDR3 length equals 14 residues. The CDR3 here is CASSTEMGRGGYTF. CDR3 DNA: TGTGCCAGCAGCACGGAAATGGGGCGGGGCGGCTACACCTTC.

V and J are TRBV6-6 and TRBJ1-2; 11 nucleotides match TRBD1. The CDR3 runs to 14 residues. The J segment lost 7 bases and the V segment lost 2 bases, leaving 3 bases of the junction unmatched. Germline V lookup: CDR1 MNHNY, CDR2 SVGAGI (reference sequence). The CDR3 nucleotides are TGTGCCAGCAGTTACGGACAGGGGGCCTTTGGCTACACCTTC. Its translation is CASSYGQGAFGYTF.

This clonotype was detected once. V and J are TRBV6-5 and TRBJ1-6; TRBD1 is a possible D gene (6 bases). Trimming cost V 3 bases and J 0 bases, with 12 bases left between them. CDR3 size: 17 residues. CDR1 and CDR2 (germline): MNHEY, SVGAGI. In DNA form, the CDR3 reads TGTGCCAGCAGTTATCGGCAGGGGATCTCCTATAATTCACCCCTCCACTTT. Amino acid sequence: CASSYRQGISYNSPLHF.

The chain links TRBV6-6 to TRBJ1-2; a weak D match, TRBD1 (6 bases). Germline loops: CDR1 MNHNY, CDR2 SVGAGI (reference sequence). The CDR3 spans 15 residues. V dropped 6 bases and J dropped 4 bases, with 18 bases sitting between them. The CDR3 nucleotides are TGTGCCAGCAGACTAGGGACACGTACCCTCTATGGCTACACCTTC. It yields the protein CASRLGTRTLYGYTF.